This T cell receptor beta chain is drawn from a study of cytomegalovirus exposure and HLA in healthy donors. Overall study results and limits: A later analysis found most CMV-associated TCR beta chains apparently HLA-restricted.

The PCR made use of 60 Vbeta and 13 Jbeta primers. Some clones are missing from TCRdb's copy, which holds only in-frame ones; the method was immunoSEQ multiplex PCR. The sample contains 170,000 or so clones, roughly 80% of which appear only once. Germline lookup yields CDR1 ENHRY and CDR2 SYGVKD. The CDR3 consists of 16 residues. The junction had 6 bases not matched to a gene; V was cut back by 0 bases and J by 4 bases. As concerns this clone: Its cognate antigen is unknown.

This TCR came from a boy between 10 and 17 years old in good health and CMV-seronegative. V is TRBV10-3 and J is TRBJ2-1; 7 bases match TRBD2. Material for sequencing was PBMCs. This CDR3 reads CAISESPGLSYNEQFF. The CDR3 DNA reads TGTGCCATCAGTGAGTCCCCGGGACTATCGTACAATGAGCAGTTCTTC.